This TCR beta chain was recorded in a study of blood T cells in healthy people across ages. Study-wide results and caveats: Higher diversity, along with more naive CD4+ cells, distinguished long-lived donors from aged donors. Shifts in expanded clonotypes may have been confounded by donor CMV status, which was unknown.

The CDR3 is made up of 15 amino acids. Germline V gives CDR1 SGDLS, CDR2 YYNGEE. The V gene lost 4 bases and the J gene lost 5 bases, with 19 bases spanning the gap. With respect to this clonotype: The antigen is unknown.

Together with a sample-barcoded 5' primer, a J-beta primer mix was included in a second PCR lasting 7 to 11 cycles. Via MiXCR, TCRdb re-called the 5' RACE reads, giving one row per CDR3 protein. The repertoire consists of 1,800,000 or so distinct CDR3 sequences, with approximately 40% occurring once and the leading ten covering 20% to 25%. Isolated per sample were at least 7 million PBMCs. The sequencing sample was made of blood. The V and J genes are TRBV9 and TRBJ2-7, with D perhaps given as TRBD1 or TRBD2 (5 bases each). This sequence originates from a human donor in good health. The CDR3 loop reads CASSPEGRTWDEQYF. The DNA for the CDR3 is TGTGCCAGCAGCCCCGAGGGACGGACTTGGGACGAGCAGTACTTC.